Included here is one T cell receptor beta chain sequence, with context. This sample is drawn from a study of shared clonotypes between healthy human individuals. Trimming stripped 5 bases from V and 3 bases from J, with 8 bases between. This CDR3 spans 12 amino acids. CDR1 is LGHNA and CDR2 is YNFKEQ in the germline V gene. This table comes from immunoSEQ multiplex PCR, and its TCRdb copy is limited to in-frame clones, with some not included. This repertoire shows around 1.5 million clones, 95% to 99% found once; its top ten account for 0.45%. Sequences were obtained from naive CD4+ T cells sorted from blood. Subset defined: CD45RA+ positively selected. V usage is TRBV4-2 and J usage is TRBJ2-7; D is uncertain. The TCR comes from a man in his thirties or forties in good health. In DNA form, the CDR3 reads TGTGCCAGCAGCTTGGATTACTACGAGCAGTACTTC. Translating it yields CASSLDYYEQYF.